This note documents a single T cell receptor beta chain sequence. The data belong to a study of blood T cell repertoires in COVID-19. Study-level information: From the United States, Italy and Spain came samples of acute and convalescent COVID-19. The analysed material was cDNA or gDNA that came from T cells, B-cell-depleted T cells, or PBMCs.

Under the authors' procedure: Reference gene primer amplification in the assay estimated nucleated cell counts. Assay: immunoSEQ multiplex PCR; the TCRdb copy retains only in-frame clones and omits some. V, J and clone size reflect that table, while D and trimming were determined from the DNA. This sample yields over 150,000 clones, of which about 88% are seen a single time; 15% to 20% belongs to the top ten. V dropped 6 bases and J dropped 6; count of bases not matched to a gene: 14. The germline gives CDR1 SGHVS, CDR2 FNYEAQ. CDR3 size: 16 residues. Seattle patient enrollment occurred during active infection, with longitudinal follow-up thereafter.

Source material: peripheral blood. The chain links TRBV7-6 to TRBJ2-1; 7 bases agree with TRBD2. The clonotype originates from a man in his forties or fifties with COVID-19, enrolled during active disease. CDR3 residues: CASRPTLAGLVNEQFF. DNA of the CDR3: TGTGCCAGCAGGCCTACCTTAGCGGGCCTTGTCAATGAGCAGTTCTTC.